This TCR beta chain appears in the sequencing data of a study of regulatory T cells in long-lasting Graves disease. General study results and limits: TRBV28 was favored in persistent disease, as were TRBJ1-2 and TRBJ2-5. The persistent group shared some 2,700 public clonotypes, more than the 950 to 1,000 shared by new patients.

In this sample, this clonotype turned up a few times. As yet, its antigen is unknown. HTBI primers from iRepertoire and Arm-PCR of CDR3 regions yielded the TCR beta libraries. Each CDR3 protein gets one entry after TCRdb re-called the multiplex PCR reads with MiXCR. Of hundreds of thousands of distinct CDR3 sequences in the sample, more than 20% were seen once. Time point specified: persistent/refractory GD, antithyroid drugs over 5 years with positive TRAb. The TCR library used RNA extracted from PBMCs. The junction had 6 bases not matched to a gene; V was cut back by 8 bases and J by 6 bases. Germline V lookup: CDR1 PRHDT, CDR2 FYEKMQ (reference sequence). The CDR3 has 13 residues.

V gene TRBV13 combines with J gene TRBJ1-5; 8 positions match TRBD1. The material sequenced was peripheral blood mononuclear cells (PBMCs), taken when the disease was refractory, from a patient treated with antithyroid drugs. The receptor comes from a female donor with Graves disease. CDR3 coding DNA: TGTGCCAGCGCACAGGGGGTCGGTCAGCCCCAGCATTTT. Translated, it gives CASAQGVGQPQHF.